This T cell receptor beta chain came from a study of T cells in Graves' hyperthyroidism and ophthalmopathy (dated by TCRdb to between 2018 and 2021). About the investigation overall: Peripheral blood was collected at initial diagnosis, before any treatment. The 85 to 100 discovery patients were randomly split 7:3 into training and test sets. An independent validation cohort of some 18 hyperthyroidism patients and some 15 patients who later progressed to ophthalmopathy tested prospective prediction of ophthalmopathy. Thyroid tissue and blood T-cell repertoires from more than 5 Graves' hyperthyroidism patients were also compared in the study. TCR Vbeta CDR3 sequencing of approximately 140 peripheral blood samples (under 45 ophthalmopathy, about 80 hyperthyroidism and approximately 17 progressor patients) is reported in the paper. After blood sampling, hyperthyroidism patients were treated with methimazole at a starting dose of 30 mg daily, and ophthalmopathy patients were treated with high-dose intravenous methylprednisolone. To identify distinguishing TCR V-J signatures, a discovery cohort of some 100 patients was used, comprising 43 with Graves' ophthalmopathy and some 60 with stable Graves' hyperthyroidism.

Amplification of TCR beta CDR3 regions was carried out from RNA transcripts. The TCR CDR3 was subjected to a first round of RT-PCR using the HTBI primer set and the Qiagen OneStep RT-PCR kit. The libraries were constructed in a second round of multiplex PCR and then size-selected and purified. Sequencing of the libraries was done on an Illumina HiSeq2000 using paired-end 100 bp reads. For the original study's pipeline: SOAPnuke was used to process the raw data, removing reads that contained adapters or uncalled bases, had a mean Phred below 15, or lacked an exact match to the constant primer or identifier. High-quality paired reads were merged using COPE v1.2.5, and each unique nucleotide sequence was defined as a clonotype. Clonotypes were aligned to IMGT TRBV, TRBD and TRBJ reference segments using MiTCR v1.1. The analysis was restricted to V-J combinations with a frequency above 0.0001, which together covered 98% to 99.2% of the repertoires. The TCS score was defined as the ratio of F50 (clonal expansion) to E x V (chaos), calculated using BLOSUM62-based TCRdist between CDR3 peptides within each V-J. Welch's t-statistics and random forest reduced 514 V-J features to roughly 13, which were used in a naive Bayes classifier (R e1071). TCRdb redid the processing of the public reads, applying fastp at Q25 and MiXCR, and retained in-frame beta chains. Under each unique CDR3 protein, matching rows form one entry showing the most common genes and DNA. TCRdb assigned the V and J calls; the authors' analysis was not used. This sample is represented by roughly 170,000 distinct CDR3 sequences; approximately 9% of them were singletons. The biggest ten clones account for 22% of the sample.

This clonotype was found many times. The antigen it recognizes is unknown. Per-base qualities were not stored, and no clone one base away is much larger. Unmatched junction bases come to 7, with V trimmed by 6 bases and J by 5 bases. CDR1 is given as MDHEN and CDR2 as SYDVKM, both from the germline V gene. CDR3 length: 16 amino acids, cysteine to phenylalanine. Only the CDR3 region is kept as DNA, spanning 48 bases read in frame from base 1. The hyperthyroidism patients were between 18 and 65 years old and newly diagnosed, with a disease duration of less than 2 months. Patients with uncontrolled infections, other autoimmune diseases, pregnancy or lactation were excluded. Diagnoses were based on clinical symptoms, serum thyroxine and TRAb, thyroid ultrasound and orbital computed tomography. Blood from progressor patients was drawn when they were first diagnosed with hyperthyroidism, before any ophthalmopathy symptoms appeared. PBMCs were separated from 10 ml of fresh peripheral blood using Ficoll-Paque density gradient centrifugation. Patients classed as progressors first received a Graves' hyperthyroidism diagnosis and then went on to develop ophthalmopathy during follow-up. Total RNA was extracted using Trizol reagent, and RNA quality was assessed on an Agilent 2100 Bioanalyzer.

Paper-wide results and their limitations: In validation, the model predicted progression to ophthalmopathy a median of about 6 months before onset, with about 67% sensitivity and around 76% specificity. Ophthalmopathy was separated from stable hyperthyroidism by a 13 V-J signature model, with around 90% sensitivity and approximately 81% specificity obtained in cross-validation and 80%/75% obtained in testing. No statistical method was used to fix the sample size in advance, and group allocation was not hidden from the investigators. Most expanded thyroid clonotypes (frequency above 0.001) were also found in blood, which suggests that blood repertoires may mirror thyroid immune responses.

The chain is assembled from TRBV28 and TRBJ2-1; TRBD2 matches 13 bases in the middle. Material for sequencing was blood. The TCR comes from a young woman with Graves' hyperthyroidism that later progressed to Graves' ophthalmopathy. In nucleotides, the sequence is TGTGCCAGCAGGCCGGGACTAGCGGGAACAAACAATGAGCAGTTCTTC. Translated, this is CASRPGLAGTNNEQFF. With the portions outside the CDR3 filled from the reference TRBV28 and TRBJ2-1 genes, the complete variable region becomes DVKVTQSSRYLVKRTGEKVFLECVQDMDHENMFWYRQDPGLGLRLIYFSYDVKMKEKGDIPEGYSVSREKKERFSLILESASTNQTSMYLCASRPGLAGTNNEQFFGPGTRLTVL.